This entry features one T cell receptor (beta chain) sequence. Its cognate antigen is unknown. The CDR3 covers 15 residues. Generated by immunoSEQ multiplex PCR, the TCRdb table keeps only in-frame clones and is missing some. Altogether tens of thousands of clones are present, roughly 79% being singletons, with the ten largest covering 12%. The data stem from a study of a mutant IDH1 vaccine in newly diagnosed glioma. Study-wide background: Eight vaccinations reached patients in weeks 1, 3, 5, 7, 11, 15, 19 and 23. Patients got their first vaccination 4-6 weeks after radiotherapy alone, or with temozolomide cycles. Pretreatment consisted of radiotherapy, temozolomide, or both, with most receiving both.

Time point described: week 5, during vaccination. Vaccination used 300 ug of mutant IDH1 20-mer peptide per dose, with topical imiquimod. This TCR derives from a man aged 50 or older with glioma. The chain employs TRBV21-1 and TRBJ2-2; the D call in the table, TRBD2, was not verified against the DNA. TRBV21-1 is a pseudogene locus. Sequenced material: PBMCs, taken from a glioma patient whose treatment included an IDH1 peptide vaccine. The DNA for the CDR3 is TGTGCCAGCAGCAAATGGCGGGAGGGCCCCGGGGAGCTGTTTTTT. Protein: CASSKWREGPGELFF.